Here is one T cell receptor beta chain with its context. Its antigen is unknown. Base qualities were left out, and no much larger clone turns up one base away. In total, roughly 670 healthy bone marrow donors made up the cohort. At the time of sampling, all cohort members were nominally healthy, though unrecorded immune exposures were likely present. The donor tested CMV seropositive and was one of the 289 seropositive cohort members. A peripheral blood sample was collected from each donor, and TCR beta sequencing was performed on peripheral blood mononuclear cells. Genomic DNA extraction from the blood cell samples was performed with the Qiagen DNeasy Blood Extraction Kit. To prepare the library, the immunoSEQ multiplex PCR assay was applied. For the multiplex PCR, a mixture combining 60 forward primers for TCR Vbeta segments and 13 reverse primers for TCR Jbeta segments was used. A multiplex PCR assay on genomic DNA amplified the CDR3 region of rearranged TCR beta genes. The amplified TCR beta libraries were sequenced on the Illumina HiSeq System as 87-base-pair reads. The authors' pipeline ran thus. A later analysis counted about 76 million unique TCR beta chains across the 500 to 850 repertoires, and some 12 million of these chains were shared by at least two donors. Raw reads were error-corrected and collapsed into unique sequences by a nearest-neighbor algorithm in which closely related sequences were merged to remove PCR and sequencing errors. CDR3 sequences were aligned to IMGT reference sequences to assign V, D and J gene segments. For a sequence to be retained, a match of at least six nucleotides was required to both a V gene segment and a J gene segment. A rearrangement was called productive if the CDR3 had no stop codons and remained in frame with V and J, and every other rearrangement was called non-productive. Following IMGT convention, CDR3 was defined as the stretch from the second conserved V-encoded cysteine to the conserved J-encoded phenylalanine. In an earlier analysis of approximately 500 of the donors, sequences lacking an unambiguous match to a single V gene segment were excluded. An earlier analysis of several hundred of the donors called V segments functional above 56.7% productive rearrangements and segregating when the between-donor standard deviation exceeded 5%. To diagnose cytomegalovirus status from the catalog of TCR beta chain sequences, a statistical classification framework was built. In a later analysis, TCR nucleotide sequences were compared against IMGT/GENE-DB human TR gene sequences so that V and J genes could be assigned. Using the TCRdist pipeline, a later analysis assigned CDR3 sequences along with most-parsimonious VDJ recombination scenarios. In a later analysis, every TCR beta chain was defined by the combination of its CDR3 amino acid sequence and its V-gene family, and reads without a unique V-gene family were dropped. As a way to deal with suspected cross-contamination and a sequencing artifact, a later analysis dropped 450 to 700 nucleotide sequences that were highly shared and had low generation probability. In a later analysis, a clonal expansion index for each public chain was calculated from normalized within-repertoire ranks of inferred template counts. Generation probabilities in a later analysis came from a VDJ recombination model fitted to out-of-frame rearrangements, and those results were checked against IGoR. A later analysis scored TCR-TCR, TCR-HLA and TCR-CMV co-occurrence with hypergeometric tests, applying a repertoire-size bias correction to TCR pairs. To estimate false discovery rates, a later analysis permuted the HLA or CMV assignments 20 times. In a later analysis, co-occurring TCRs were grouped with DBSCAN, and TCRdist sequence similarity was added when clustering was performed within HLA-allele-positive subsets. Repertoires with fewer than 30,000 or more than 120,000 public chains were left out of co-occurrence clustering, as were four to six repertoires with anomalous nucleotide sharing. TCRdb carries this immuneACCESS record with in-frame sequences only. Its versions omit some clonotypes, under half of them owing to an unresolved V gene in the studies checked, with the rest unexplained. The DNA was the basis for D and trimming; V, J and clone size are from that table. The sample profile shows over 100,000 clones; 70% to 85% of them were found once. The ten largest clones add up to roughly 9.7% of the sample.

The source of the sample is a study of cytomegalovirus exposure and HLA in healthy donors listed by TCRdb under 2017. Study-level background: An earlier analysis of several hundred of the donors reported 276 Gb of sequence data and roughly 120 million unique TCR beta sequences obtained from about 180 million T cells. Around 320 gigabases of sequencing data and approximately 85 million unique TCR sequences were included in an early release covering roughly 600 HLA-typed donors. Among the roughly 400 genotyped donors, approximately 77% belonged to the genetic ancestry cluster associated with self-reported Caucasian donors. The study aimed to test whether cataloging public T cell receptors could reveal signatures of past pathogen exposure. The T cell repertoires of some 700 subjects were profiled by immunosequencing and related to cytomegalovirus serostatus. Besides the first cohort of 550 to 750 subjects, a separate validation cohort made up of about 120 different subjects was used. High-throughput TCR immunosequencing, statistical association of individual TCRs with disease status, and machine learning were combined to predict cytomegalovirus infection status. A later analysis re-examined previously published TCR beta repertoires from 500 to 700 donors and added high-resolution HLA genotyping to investigate patterns of TCR occurrence. Rather than using new phenotypic data, the later analysis identified candidate immune exposures from TCR beta sequences and from how often those sequences occurred across donors. An earlier analysis of 587 of the donors applied high-throughput TCR beta sequencing to assess whether each TCR beta V gene segment acted as functional or pseudogenic. Donor age, sex, ethnicity and CMV serostatus were compiled together with the repertoire data. A later genetic analysis took genome-wide SNP genotypes for about three fifths of the 666 donors and used that subset as a discovery cohort. Every discovery cohort repertoire had been produced on one sequencing platform. HLA typing included class I and class II loci at four-digit resolution. The number of typed donors differed by locus: 629-630 for A, B, C, DRB1 and DQB1; about 520 for DQA1; 606 for DPA1; and around 470 for DPB1. Roughly five DR-DQ haplotypes were handled as single units for association and clustering, since linkage in the cohort was strong. On average, over 200,000 unique TCR beta nucleotide sequences were sequenced per donor among 398 genotyped donors of the cohort, with roughly 18% of those sequences being non-productive. Summary of the overall study and its limitations: Cytomegalovirus status was reported to be diagnosed by the classifier with high specificity and sensitivity in both the original and validation cohorts. Because some donors lacked HLA typing at each locus, the association tests relied only on the typed subset. In a later analysis, 16,951 TCR beta sequences were associated with specific HLA alleles at a false discovery rate of 0.05. Roughly uniform sequencing depth across donors was assumed in presence/absence analyses, although this assumption may not hold. In a later analysis, TCR association rates were found to vary across HLA loci, with the most associated TCRs seen for DRB1 alleles and the fewest for HLA-C alleles. Across donors, most TCR sequences were observed very rarely, whereas some public TCRs were present in many individuals. A later analysis found that most CMV-associated TCR beta chains appeared HLA-restricted, with HLA associations seemingly driven largely by CMV exposure. In this cohort, only TCR beta chains were sequenced, and detectable features were limited by the absence of alpha or paired-chain data. V-gene and J-gene trimming of TCR beta chains was associated with a missense DCLRE1C variant in a later genetic analysis, and the association was replicated in an independent cohort. A later analysis found that HLA-associated TCR beta chains were more clonally expanded and had lower generation probabilities than equally common non-associated chains. A total of 150 or so TCR beta chains were listed by the study as associated with cytomegalovirus. Several of the top co-occurrence clusters appeared to be linked to parvovirus B19, influenza, CMV and Epstein-Barr virus, according to a later analysis. Linkage disequilibrium might explain the correlated functional status among segregating V segments, but an unknown experimental factor could not be excluded. Because the 87-base-pair reads could not distinguish some IMGT-functional V segments, including TRBV6-2 and TRBV6-3, those segments were excluded. Assigning TCR associations to individual alleles was difficult when HLA alleles, especially DR and DQ, strongly co-occurred. The authors suggested that the approach could potentially be generalized to other disease states and immunological phenotypes. A few of the identified cytomegalovirus-associated TCR beta chains were confirmed in vitro to be specific for cytomegalovirus antigens. According to a later genetic analysis, donors in an Asian-associated ancestry cluster had fewer N-insertions in productive TCRs than the approximately 610-donor mean. The earlier analysis of 587 of the donors excluded roughly 17 rarely observed V segments, including chromosome 9 orphons, because counts were too low. A group of highly shared sequence variants was considered likely to be a technical artifact of the sequencing pipeline. A further reported finding was that TCR beta sequences accurately predicted the HLA-A and HLA-B alleles for most subjects in the first cohort. In an earlier analysis of around 600 of the donors, most TCR beta V segments appeared in productive rearrangements about 87% or about 30% of the time, broadly matching IMGT annotations. CMV serostatus was the only immune exposure information available for the cohort.

For CDR1 and CDR2, the germline V gene lists SNHLY and FYNNEI. Taken from cysteine to phenylalanine, the CDR3 has 14 residues. CDR3 DNA only is kept here, 42 bases in frame from base 1. V lost 5 bases and J lost 2 bases; the stretch between them is 11 bases long. This clonotype was sampled from a middle-aged man in good health and CMV-seropositive. The V and J segments used are TRBV2 and TRBJ2-3; possibly the D gene is TRBD2, per 6 matching bases. Sequenced sample: PBMCs. In nucleotide form, the sequence is TGTGCCAGCAGTAACCGGGACTCCACAGATACGCAGTATTTT. This is translated as CASSNRDSTDTQYF.